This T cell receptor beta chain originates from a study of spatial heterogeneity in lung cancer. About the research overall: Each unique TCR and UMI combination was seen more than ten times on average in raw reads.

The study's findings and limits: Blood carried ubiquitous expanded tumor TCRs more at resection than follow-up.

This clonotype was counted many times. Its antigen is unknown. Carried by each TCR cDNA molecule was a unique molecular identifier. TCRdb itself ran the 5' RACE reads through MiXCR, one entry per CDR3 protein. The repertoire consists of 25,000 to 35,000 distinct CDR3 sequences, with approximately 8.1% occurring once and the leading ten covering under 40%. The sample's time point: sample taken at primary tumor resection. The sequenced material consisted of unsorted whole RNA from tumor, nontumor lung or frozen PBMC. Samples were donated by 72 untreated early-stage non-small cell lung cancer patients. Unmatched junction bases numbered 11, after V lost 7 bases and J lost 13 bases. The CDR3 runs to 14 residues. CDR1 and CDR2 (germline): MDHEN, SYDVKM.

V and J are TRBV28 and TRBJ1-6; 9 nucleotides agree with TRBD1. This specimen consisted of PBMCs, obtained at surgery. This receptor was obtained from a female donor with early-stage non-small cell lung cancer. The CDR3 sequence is CASTRDRVAKPLHF. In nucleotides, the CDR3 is TGTGCCAGCACCCGGGACAGGGTGGCAAAGCCCCTCCACTTT.